This entry lists 23 T cell receptor beta chains sequenced from one sample in a study of regulatory T cells in long-lasting Graves disease. Noted time point: newly diagnosed GD, antithyroid drugs for less than 3 months. Construction of the TCR library relied on RNA isolated from PBMCs. Arm-PCR with iRepertoire HTBI primers amplified the CDR3 regions for these TCR beta libraries. TCRdb independently ran MiXCR on the multiplex PCR reads; one entry per CDR3 protein. The data contain approximately 350,000 distinct CDR3 sequences, about 16% of them seen just once; the ten biggest clones take up around 20%. Separately, the same data were catalogued under a study of T cells in Graves' hyperthyroidism and ophthalmopathy.

This material consisted of peripheral blood mononuclear cells (PBMCs), taken at new diagnosis, from a patient treated with antithyroid drugs. All receptors come from a woman younger than 30 with Graves disease.

This clonotype was counted a few times. The rearrangement uses TRBV5-1 and TRBJ2-7; D is possibly TRBD2 (5 bases). The CDR3 is 14 amino acids. Trimming removed 1 base at V and 0 bases at J, with 8 bases between. Germline V gene lookup returns CDR1 SGHRS and CDR2 YFSETQ. This chain's CDR3 is CASSLLASSYEQYF. The CDR3 bases are TGCGCCAGCAGCTTGTTAGCGAGCTCCTACGAGCAGTACTTC. Together with reference TRBV5-1 and TRBJ2-7, the CDR3 gives the full variable domain: KAGVTQTPRYLIKTRGQQVTLSCSPISGHRSVSWYQQTPGQGLQFLFEYFSETQRNKGNFPGRFSGRQFSNSRSEMNVSTLELGDSALYLCASSLLASSYEQYFGPGTRLTVT.

The chain recombines TRBV19 with TRBJ1-2, with 7 bases identical to TRBD1. J gave up 4 bases and V 7 bases, and 6 bases lay outside the gene matches. Germline V gene data show CDR1 as LNHDA and CDR2 as SQIVND (reference sequence). This CDR3 contains 13 residues. The chain's CDR3 is CASTFPGGYGYTF. DNA for the CDR3: TGTGCCAGTACATTCCCAGGGGGCTATGGCTACACCTTC.

This clonotype has ten or more counts. The chain recombines TRBV13 with TRBJ2-7, with no clear D. Germline V CDR1 and CDR2: PRHDT, FYEKMQ (reference sequence). The CDR3 consists of 14 residues. The V and J ends lost 1 base and 6 bases respectively, with 13 bases between them. CDR3 sequence (DNA): TGTGCCAGCAGCTTAGTTGGTCCTTCGGGCGAGCAGTACTTC. Protein sequence: CASSLVGPSGEQYF.

There are many counts of this clonotype. The chain is built from TRBV7-6 and TRBJ1-3; D is unresolved. V shed 10 bases and J shed 0 bases, with 10 bases lying between them. The germline CDR1 and CDR2 sequences are SGHVS and FNYEAQ. The CDR3 has 13 residues. Here the CDR3 DNA reads TGTGCCAACTCGGACTGCTCTGGAAACACCATATATTTT. Its protein is CANSDCSGNTIYF.

This clonotype was recorded at least ten times. The CDR3 spells CASSLSNTGSETQYF. The CDR3 region has the DNA TGTGCCAGCAGTTTATCGAACACAGGGTCAGAGACCCAGTACTTC. This sequence joins TRBV28 and TRBJ2-5, with a weak D call TRBD1 (6 bases). Trimming pared 1 base from V and 4 bases from J, leaving 13 bases between. CDR3 length: 15 residues. Germline V gene data show CDR1 as MDHEN and CDR2 as SYDVKM.

The table lists this clonotype with many counts. The CDR3: CALSYSNQPQHF. For the CDR3, the DNA is TGTGCCTTGTCCTATAGCAATCAGCCCCAGCATTTT. The chain recombines TRBV30 with TRBJ1-5; D uncertain. The CDR3 is made up of 12 amino acids. V lost 7 bases to trimming and J lost 0 bases, with 7 bases between them. Looked up from germline, CDR1 is GTSNPN and CDR2 is SVGIG (reference sequence).

Ten or more counts support this clonotype. The chain joins TRBV4-2 to TRBJ2-7, with TRBD2 matching 7 bases. CDR1 is LGHNA, CDR2 YNFKEQ, per germline. Germline trimming cut 0 bases from V and 2 bases from J; bases unmatched to any gene: 7. There are 16 residues in the CDR3. The chain's CDR3 is CASSQDSGGTPYEQYF. CDR3 coding DNA: TGTGCCAGCAGCCAAGACTCCGGGGGGACTCCCTACGAGCAGTACTTC.

This rearrangement joins TRBV19 to TRBJ2-2, with 8 positions matching TRBD1. The V gene end was trimmed by 6 bases and the J gene end by 4 bases; junction bases not matched to a gene: 10. The CDR3 extends over 16 amino acids. From germline, CDR1 is LNHDA and CDR2 SQIVND (reference sequence). CDR3 residues: CASRLSGTGGTGELFF. The DNA for the CDR3 is TGTGCCAGTAGACTATCCGGGACAGGCGGCACCGGGGAGCTGTTTTTT.

In its sample, this clonotype was seen many times. CDR3: CAIRCREGYEQYF. The CDR3 DNA sequence: TGCGCCATCCGGTGCAGGGAGGGGTACGAGCAGTACTTC. The rearrangement links TRBV10-1 to TRBJ2-7; 7 nucleotides agree with TRBD2. The CDR3 is 13 residues long. The V segment lost 10 bases and the J segment 4 bases; nucleotides outside the gene matches: 10. Germline CDR1 and CDR2: WNHNN and SYGVQD (reference sequence).

Comment on this clonotype: A junction end diverges from the germline sequence, so it may reflect a read error. The rearrangement links TRBV7-8 to TRBJ2-1, with D possibly called TRBD1 or TRBD2 (5 bases each). Germline CDR1 reads SGHVS; CDR2 reads FQNEAQ. This CDR3 comprises 15 residues. CDR3 in DNA: TGTGCCAGCAGCTTAGGTTGGGGGATGAGGAATGAGCAGCTCTTC. Its protein is CASSLGWGMRNEQLF. Using reference TRBV7-8 and TRBJ2-1 for the parts outside the CDR3, the full variable domain is GAGVSQSPRYKVAKRGQDVALRCDPISGHVSLFWYQQALGQGPEFLTYFQNEAQLDKSGLPSDRFFAERPEGSVSTLKIQRTQQEDSAVYLCASSLGWGMRNEQLFGPGTRLTVL.

This clonotype appeared many times. The rearrangement joins TRBV15 to TRBJ2-1; TRBD2 agrees at 10 bases. Germline lookup yields CDR1 LNHNV and CDR2 YYDKDF (reference sequence). V shed 5 bases and J 6 bases; nucleotides not matched to a gene: 7. This CDR3 has 15 amino acids. Here the CDR3 reads CATSPRLAGPNEQFF. In nucleotides, the CDR3 is TGTGCCACCAGCCCCCGACTAGCGGGCCCCAATGAGCAGTTCTTC. The whole variable domain, filled in from reference TRBV15 and TRBJ2-1, reads DAMVIQNPRYQVTQFGKPVTLSCSQTLNHNVMYWYQQKSSQAPKLLFHYYDKDFNNEADTPDNFQSRRPNTSFCFLDIRSPGLGDTAMYLCATSPRLAGPNEQFFGPGTRLTVL.

This clonotype appeared many times. The chain couples TRBV18 to TRBJ1-1; a weak D match, TRBD1 (6 bases). The CDR3 covers 13 residues. Germline-derived CDR1 and CDR2 are KGHSH and LQKENI. V lost 6 bases and J lost 12, with 20 bases in between. The CDR3 bases are TGTGCCAGCTCCCCAACGGACAGATTGACTACTTTCTTT. Amino acid sequence: CASSPTDRLTTFF.

This chain uses TRBV4-1 with TRBJ1-1; a possible D gene is TRBD1 (6 bases). In germline, CDR1 is MGHRA, CDR2 YSYEKL. The CDR3 loop spans 17 amino acids. The V end lost 0 bases, the J end lost 5 bases, and 19 bases lay between the germline ends. In DNA, the CDR3 is TGCGCCAGCAGCCAAGAAATTGGGGCAGGGGTCGGGACTGAAGCTTTCTTT. Its protein product is CASSQEIGAGVGTEAFF.

This clonotype was detected ten times or more. The chain links TRBV7-9 to TRBJ2-2, with unresolved D. V lost 1 base and J 7 bases, leaving 7 bases between the germline ends. The CDR3 is made up of 13 amino acids. CDR1 is SEHNR, CDR2 FQNEAQ, per germline (reference sequence). CDR3 DNA: TGTGCCAGCAGCTTAGTACTACGCGGGGAGCTGTTTTTT. It translates to CASSLVLRGELFF.

This clonotype showed up many times. The chain links TRBV29-1 to TRBJ2-1, with D unresolved. The CDR3 has 12 residues. The germline V gene has CDR1 SQVTM and CDR2 ANQGSEA. Trimming stripped 8 bases from V and 4 bases from J, with 12 bases between. The CDR3 reads CSPEDVYNEQFF. The CDR3 nucleotides read TGCAGCCCCGAGGACGTGTACAATGAGCAGTTCTTC.

The V and J genes are TRBV5-1 and TRBJ1-1; a possible D gene is TRBD1 (5 bases). There are 14 residues in the CDR3. The germline V and J ends were trimmed by 5 bases and 3 bases, with 14 bases remaining between them. The germline CDR1 and CDR2 sequences are SGHRS and YFSETQ. DNA for the CDR3: TGCGCCAGCAGTCGGGACGGTAGGGACACTGAAGCTTTCTTT. Its protein product is CASSRDGRDTEAFF. Complete variable domain (other parts from reference TRBV5-1 and TRBJ1-1): KAGVTQTPRYLIKTRGQQVTLSCSPISGHRSVSWYQQTPGQGLQFLFEYFSETQRNKGNFPGRFSGRQFSNSRSEMNVSTLELGDSALYLCASSRDGRDTEAFFGQGTRLTVV.

This chain connects TRBV20-1 to TRBJ2-7; TRBD2 agrees at 11 bases. The CDR3 covers 16 residues. The germline V gene encodes CDR1 DFQATT and CDR2 SNEGSKA (reference sequence). The ends lost 6 bases at V and 1 base at J; junction bases unmatched: 11. In DNA form, the CDR3 reads TGCAGTGCGAGGGGACTAGCGGACCTGAATTCCTACGAGCAGTACTTC. It translates to CSARGLADLNSYEQYF.

This clonotype was detected a few times. The gene calls are TRBV29-1 and TRBJ1-1, with TRBD1 identical over 9 bases. The CDR3 is made up of 14 amino acids. V dropped 6 bases and J dropped 7; count of bases not matched to a gene: 12. CDR1 and CDR2 from the germline V gene are SQVTM and ANQGSEA. This CDR3 reads CSVVRDRDVGEAFF. DNA for the CDR3: TGCAGCGTGGTCCGGGACAGGGACGTGGGTGAAGCTTTCTTT.

This clonotype has at least ten counts. The chain employs TRBV11-2 and TRBJ1-2; D gene ambiguous. The germline gives CDR1 SGHAT, CDR2 FQNNGV. Trimming cost V 2 bases and J 8 bases, with 21 bases left between them. This CDR3 is built from 16 residues. The CDR3 spells CASSLSYALSSEGYTF. Here the CDR3 DNA reads TGTGCCAGCAGCTTAAGTTACGCCCTCAGTTCGGAGGGCTACACCTTC.

The chain combines TRBV10-2 with TRBJ2-3; 9 bases agree with TRBD2. This CDR3 comprises 13 residues. CDR1 and CDR2 from the germline V gene are WSHSY and SAAADI. With V trimmed by 8 bases and J by 2 bases, 2 bases remained unmatched. The chain's CDR3 is CASAGGVTDTQYF. CDR3 nucleotides: TGCGCCAGCGCGGGGGGGGTCACAGATACGCAGTATTTT.

This clonotype was observed at least ten times. The chain employs TRBV28 and TRBJ1-3; 7 bases line up with TRBD1. The V and J ends lost 6 bases and 0 bases, in that order; junction bases with no gene match: 8. This CDR3 region has 16 residues. Germline CDR1 is MDHEN and CDR2 is SYDVKM. CDR3 coding DNA: TGTGCCAGCAGACCCGGGACAGTCACCTCTGGAAACACCATATATTTT. It is translated as CASRPGTVTSGNTIYF.

The sample holds many counts of this clonotype. This chain joins TRBV5-1 and TRBJ2-7; unclear D gene. The germline CDR1 and CDR2 sequences are SGHRS and YFSETQ. This CDR3 contains 14 residues. V lost 0 bases to trimming and J lost 0 bases, with 7 bases between them. CDR3 region: CASSLDSVSYEQYF. The CDR3 DNA is TGCGCCAGCAGCTTGGATTCCGTCTCCTACGAGCAGTACTTC.

Of note for this clonotype: Being one base from a much bigger clone, this may be a read error. This chain uses TRBV5-1 with TRBJ2-3, with 9 bases fitting TRBD2. V shed 4 bases, J shed 6 bases, and the junction held 12 bases outside the gene matches. This CDR3 is 16 amino acids long. Germline assignment: CDR1 SGHRS and CDR2 YFSETQ. For the CDR3, the DNA is TGCGCCAGCAGCCCCCCGGCGGGAGGGCCTGGGGATACGCAGTATTTT. It specifies CASSPPAGGPGDTQYF.